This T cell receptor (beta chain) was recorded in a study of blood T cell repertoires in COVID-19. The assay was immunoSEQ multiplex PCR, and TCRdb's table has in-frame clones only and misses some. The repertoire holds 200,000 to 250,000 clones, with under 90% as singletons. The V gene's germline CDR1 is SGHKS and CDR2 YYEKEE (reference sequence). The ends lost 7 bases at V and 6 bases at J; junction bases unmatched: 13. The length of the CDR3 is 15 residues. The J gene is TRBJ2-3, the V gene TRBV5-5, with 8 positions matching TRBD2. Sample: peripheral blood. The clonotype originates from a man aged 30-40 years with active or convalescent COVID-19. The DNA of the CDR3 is TGTGCCAGCGGCCGCGGACTAGCCGGGGGGGATACGCAGTATTTT. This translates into CASGRGLAGGDTQYF.